This T cell receptor beta chain is drawn from a study of blood T cell repertoires in COVID-19. Study details: COVID-19 samples collected from the United States, Italy and Spain covered acute and convalescent phases. PBMCs, B-cell-depleted T cells, or T cells were the source of the cDNA or gDNA that made up the material.

Per the germline V gene, CDR1 is LGHDT and CDR2 is YNNKEL (reference sequence). The V end was cut by 4 bases, the J end by 1 base, with 16 bases between. CDR3 length: 16 residues. Original data processing: It was from reference gene primer amplification that nucleated cell counts were estimated. The repertoire was sequenced with immunoSEQ multiplex PCR; TCRdb's copy has only in-frame clones and lacks some. V, J and clone size were drawn from that table, and D and trimming were deduced from the DNA. The data hold approximately 94,000 clones, with approximately 81% observed a single time. The TCR sequence derives from a human donor in a cohort sampled during active COVID-19. This chain connects TRBV3-1 (or the pseudogene TRBV3-2) to TRBJ1-2; D is undetermined. The sequencing input was peripheral blood. As DNA, the CDR3 is TGTGCCAGCAGCCCCAGCCTAGCCAGAATTAACTATGGCTACACCTTC. This encodes CASSPSLARINYGYTF.